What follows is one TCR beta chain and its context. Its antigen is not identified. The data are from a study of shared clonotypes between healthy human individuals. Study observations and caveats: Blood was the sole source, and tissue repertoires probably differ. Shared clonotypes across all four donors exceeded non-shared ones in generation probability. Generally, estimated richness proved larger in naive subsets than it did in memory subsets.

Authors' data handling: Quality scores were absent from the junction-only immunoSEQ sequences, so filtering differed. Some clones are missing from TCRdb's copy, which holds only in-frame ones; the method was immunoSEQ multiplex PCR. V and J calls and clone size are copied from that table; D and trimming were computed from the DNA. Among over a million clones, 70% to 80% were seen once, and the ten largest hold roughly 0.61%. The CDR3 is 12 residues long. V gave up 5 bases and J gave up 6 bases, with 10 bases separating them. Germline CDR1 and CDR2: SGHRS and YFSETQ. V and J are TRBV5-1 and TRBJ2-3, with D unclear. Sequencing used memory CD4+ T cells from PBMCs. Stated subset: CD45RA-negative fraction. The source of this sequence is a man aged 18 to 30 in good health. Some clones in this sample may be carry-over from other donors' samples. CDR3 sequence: CASRVVSDTQYF. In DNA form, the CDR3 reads TGCGCCAGCAGGGTGGTCTCTGATACGCAGTATTTT.